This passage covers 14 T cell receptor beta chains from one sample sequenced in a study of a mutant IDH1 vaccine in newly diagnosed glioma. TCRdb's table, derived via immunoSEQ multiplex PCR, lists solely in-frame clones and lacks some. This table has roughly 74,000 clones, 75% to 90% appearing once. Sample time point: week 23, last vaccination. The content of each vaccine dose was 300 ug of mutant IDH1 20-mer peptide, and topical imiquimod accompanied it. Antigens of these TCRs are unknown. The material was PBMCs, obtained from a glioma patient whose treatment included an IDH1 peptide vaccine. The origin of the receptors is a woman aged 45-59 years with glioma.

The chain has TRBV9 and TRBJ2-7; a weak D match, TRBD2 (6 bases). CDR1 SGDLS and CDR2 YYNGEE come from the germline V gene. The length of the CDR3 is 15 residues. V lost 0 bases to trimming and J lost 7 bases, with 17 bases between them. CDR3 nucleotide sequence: TGTGCCAGCAGCGTAGACACTAGCTCGTCGAAGGAGCAGTACTTC. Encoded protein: CASSVDTSSSKEQYF.

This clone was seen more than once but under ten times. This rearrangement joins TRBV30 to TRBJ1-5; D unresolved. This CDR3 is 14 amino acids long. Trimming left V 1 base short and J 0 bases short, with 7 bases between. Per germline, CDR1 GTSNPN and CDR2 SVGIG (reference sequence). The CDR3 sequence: CAWSATVSNQPQHF. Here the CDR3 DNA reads TGTGCCTGGAGTGCTACCGTTAGCAATCAGCCCCAGCATTTT.

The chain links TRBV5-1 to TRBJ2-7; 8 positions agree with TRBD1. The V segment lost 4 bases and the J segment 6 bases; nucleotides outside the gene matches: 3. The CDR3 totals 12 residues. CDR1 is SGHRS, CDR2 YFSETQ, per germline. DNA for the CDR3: TGCGCCAGCAGCGTCGGACAGGGCGAGCAGTACTTC. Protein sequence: CASSVGQGEQYF.

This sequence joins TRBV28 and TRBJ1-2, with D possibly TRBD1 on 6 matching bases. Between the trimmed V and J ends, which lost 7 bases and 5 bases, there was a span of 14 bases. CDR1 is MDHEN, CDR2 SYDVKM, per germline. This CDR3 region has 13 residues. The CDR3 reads CASTPTGPYGYTF. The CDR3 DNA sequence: TGTGCCAGCACCCCAACAGGGCCTTATGGCTACACCTTC.

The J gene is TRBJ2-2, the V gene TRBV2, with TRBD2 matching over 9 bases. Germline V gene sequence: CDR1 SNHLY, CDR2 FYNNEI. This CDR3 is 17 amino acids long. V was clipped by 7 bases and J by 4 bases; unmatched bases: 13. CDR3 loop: CASTPRSSGTSTGELFF. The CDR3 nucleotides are TGTGCCAGCACTCCAAGGTCTAGCGGGACGAGCACCGGGGAGCTGTTTTTT.

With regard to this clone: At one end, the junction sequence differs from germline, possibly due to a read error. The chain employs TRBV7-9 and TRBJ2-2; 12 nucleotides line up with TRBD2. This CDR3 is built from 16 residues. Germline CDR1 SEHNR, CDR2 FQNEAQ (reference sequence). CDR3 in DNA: TGTGCCAGCAGATTTTGGACTAGCGGGAACGCCGGGGAGCTGTTTTTT. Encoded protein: CASRFWTSGNAGELFF.

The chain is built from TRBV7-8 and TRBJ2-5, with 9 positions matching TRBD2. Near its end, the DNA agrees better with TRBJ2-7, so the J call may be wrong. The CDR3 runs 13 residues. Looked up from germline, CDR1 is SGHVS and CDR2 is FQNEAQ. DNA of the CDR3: TGTGCCAGCAGCTGGGGACTAGCTCGCGAGCAGTACTTC. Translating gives CASSWGLAREQYF.

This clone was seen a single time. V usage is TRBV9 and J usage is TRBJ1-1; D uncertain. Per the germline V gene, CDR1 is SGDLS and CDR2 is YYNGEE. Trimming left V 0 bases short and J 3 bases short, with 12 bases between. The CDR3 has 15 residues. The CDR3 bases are TGTGCCAGCAGCGTAGGCGAGGGCTTGGACACTGAAGCTTTCTTT. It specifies CASSVGEGLDTEAFF.

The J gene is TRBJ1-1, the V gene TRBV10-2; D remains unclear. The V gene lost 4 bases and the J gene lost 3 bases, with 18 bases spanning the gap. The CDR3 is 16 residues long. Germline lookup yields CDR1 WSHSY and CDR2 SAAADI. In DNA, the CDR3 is TGCGCCAGCAGTGTAATACAAGGCGGACTGGACACTGAAGCTTTCTTT. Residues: CASSVIQGGLDTEAFF.

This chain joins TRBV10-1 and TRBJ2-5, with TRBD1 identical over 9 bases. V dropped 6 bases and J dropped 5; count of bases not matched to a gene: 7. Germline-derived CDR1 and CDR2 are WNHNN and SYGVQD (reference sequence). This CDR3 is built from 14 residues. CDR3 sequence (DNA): TGCGCCAGCAGCCGGGACAGGGTGCAGGAGACCCAGTACTTC. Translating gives CASSRDRVQETQYF.

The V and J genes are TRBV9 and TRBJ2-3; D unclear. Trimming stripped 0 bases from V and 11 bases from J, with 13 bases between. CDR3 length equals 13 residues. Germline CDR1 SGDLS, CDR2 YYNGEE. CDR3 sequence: CASSVVGAVEQYF. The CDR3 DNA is TGTGCCAGCAGCGTAGTCGGTGCGGTGGAGCAGTATTTT.

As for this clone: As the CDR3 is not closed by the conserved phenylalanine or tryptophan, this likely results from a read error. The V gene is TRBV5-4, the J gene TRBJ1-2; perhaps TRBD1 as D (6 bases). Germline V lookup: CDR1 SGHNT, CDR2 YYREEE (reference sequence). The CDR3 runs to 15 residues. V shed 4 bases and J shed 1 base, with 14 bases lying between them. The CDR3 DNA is TGTGCCAGCAGCCATACAGGGCCTAATAACTATGGCTACACCCTC. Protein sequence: CASSHTGPNNYGYTL.

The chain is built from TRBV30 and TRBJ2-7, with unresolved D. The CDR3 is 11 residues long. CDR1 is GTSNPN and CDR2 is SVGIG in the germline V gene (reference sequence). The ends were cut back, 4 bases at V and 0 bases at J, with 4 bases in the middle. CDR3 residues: CAWTHSYEQYF. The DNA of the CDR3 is TGTGCCTGGACACACTCCTACGAGCAGTACTTC.

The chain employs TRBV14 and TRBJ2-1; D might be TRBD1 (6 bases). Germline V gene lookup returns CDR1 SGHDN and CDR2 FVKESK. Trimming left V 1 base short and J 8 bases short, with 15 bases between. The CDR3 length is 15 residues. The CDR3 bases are TGTGCCAGCAGCCAAGTGCTGGGGGCGTTGGATGAGCAGTTCTTC. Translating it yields CASSQVLGALDEQFF. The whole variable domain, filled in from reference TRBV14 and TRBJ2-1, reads EAGVTQFPSHSVIEKGQTVTLRCDPISGHDNLYWYRRVMGKEIKFLLHFVKESKQDESGMPNNRFLAERTGGTYSTLKVQPAELEDSGVYFCASSQVLGALDEQFFGPGTRLTVL.